This record concerns one TCR beta chain sequence. Antigen: not known. Method: immunoSEQ multiplex PCR; TCRdb's copy keeps in-frame clones and lacks some. The repertoire holds approximately 74,000 clones, with around 70% as singletons. This CDR3 has 13 amino acids. With 8 bases removed from V and 3 bases from J, the gap between germline ends came to 13 bases. CDR1 is KGHSH, CDR2 LQKENI, per germline. The data stem from a study of vaccination effects on CD4 cells after COVID-19. Study-level points and caveats: The study enrolled few convalescent patients and sampled no early post-infection timepoints. After vaccination of healthy people, only 1 of 255 vaccine-induced clones cross-reacted with common cold coronaviruses.

Following 10 days of culture, CD4+ T cells were isolated. Participants were given two doses of BNT162b2 or mRNA-1273 vaccine. The TCR comes from a human donor who received a COVID-19 vaccine. The chain has TRBV18 and TRBJ2-5, with D perhaps matching TRBD1 (6 bases). The sequenced sample was CD4+ T cells from PBMCs cultured without peptide, obtained after COVID-19 vaccination. CDR3 region: CASQRTEEETQYF. The CDR3, as DNA: TGTGCCAGCCAGAGGACAGAAGAAGAGACCCAGTACTTC.